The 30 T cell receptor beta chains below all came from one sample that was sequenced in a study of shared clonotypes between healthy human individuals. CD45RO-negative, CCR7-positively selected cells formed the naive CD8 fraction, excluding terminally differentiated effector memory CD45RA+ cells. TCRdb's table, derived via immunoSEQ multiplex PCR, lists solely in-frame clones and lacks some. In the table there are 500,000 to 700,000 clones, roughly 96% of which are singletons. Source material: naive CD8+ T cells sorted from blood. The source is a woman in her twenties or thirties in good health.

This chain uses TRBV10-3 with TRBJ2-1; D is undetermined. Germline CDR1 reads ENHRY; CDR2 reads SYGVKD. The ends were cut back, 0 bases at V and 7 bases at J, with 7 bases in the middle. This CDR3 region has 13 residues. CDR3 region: CAISESTGNEQFF. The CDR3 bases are TGTGCCATCAGTGAGTCGACTGGGAATGAGCAGTTCTTC.

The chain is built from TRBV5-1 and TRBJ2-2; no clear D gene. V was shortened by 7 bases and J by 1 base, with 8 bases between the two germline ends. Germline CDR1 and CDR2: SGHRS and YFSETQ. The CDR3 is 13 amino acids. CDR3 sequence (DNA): TGCGCCAGCCTATACGGGAACACCGGGGAGCTGTTTTTT. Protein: CASLYGNTGELFF. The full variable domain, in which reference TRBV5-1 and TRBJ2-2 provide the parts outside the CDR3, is KAGVTQTPRYLIKTRGQQVTLSCSPISGHRSVSWYQQTPGQGLQFLFEYFSETQRNKGNFPGRFSGRQFSNSRSEMNVSTLELGDSALYLCASLYGNTGELFFGEGSRLTVL.

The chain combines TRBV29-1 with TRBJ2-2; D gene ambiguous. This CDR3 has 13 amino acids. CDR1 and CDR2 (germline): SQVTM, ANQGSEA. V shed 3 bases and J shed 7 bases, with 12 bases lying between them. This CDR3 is CSVEVQYGGELFF. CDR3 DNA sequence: TGCAGCGTTGAGGTTCAGTATGGCGGGGAGCTGTTTTTT.

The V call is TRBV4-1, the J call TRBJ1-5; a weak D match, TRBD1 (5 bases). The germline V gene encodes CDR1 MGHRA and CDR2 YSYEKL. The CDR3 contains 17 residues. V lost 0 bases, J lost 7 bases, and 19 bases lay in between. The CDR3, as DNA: TGCGCCAGCAGCCAAGATCCGTTGAGGGGAGGGTTGCAGCCCCAGCATTTT. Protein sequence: CASSQDPLRGGLQPQHF.

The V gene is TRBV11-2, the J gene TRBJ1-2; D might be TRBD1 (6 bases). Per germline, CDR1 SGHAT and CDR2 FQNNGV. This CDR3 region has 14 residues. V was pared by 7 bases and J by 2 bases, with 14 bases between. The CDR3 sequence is CASTNRVANYGYTF. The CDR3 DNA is TGTGCCAGCACTAACAGGGTTGCGAACTATGGCTACACCTTC.

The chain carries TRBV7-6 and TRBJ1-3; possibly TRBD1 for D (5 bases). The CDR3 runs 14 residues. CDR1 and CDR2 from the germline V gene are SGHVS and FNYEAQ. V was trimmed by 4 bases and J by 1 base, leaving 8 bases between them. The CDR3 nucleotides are TGTGCCAGCAGCTCCAGGGAATCTGGAAACACCATATATTTT. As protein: CASSSRESGNTIYF.

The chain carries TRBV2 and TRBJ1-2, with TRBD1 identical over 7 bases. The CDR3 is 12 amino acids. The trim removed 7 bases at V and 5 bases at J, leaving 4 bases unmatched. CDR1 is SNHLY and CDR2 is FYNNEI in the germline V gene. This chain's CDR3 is CASTGTEYGYTF. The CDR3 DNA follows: TGTGCCAGCACCGGGACAGAATATGGCTACACCTTC.

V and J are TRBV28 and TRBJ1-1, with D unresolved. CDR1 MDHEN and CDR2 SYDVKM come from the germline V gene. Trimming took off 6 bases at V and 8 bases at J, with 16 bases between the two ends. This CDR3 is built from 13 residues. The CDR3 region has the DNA TGTGCCAGCAGCAAAACAGCGATGGGGGAAGCTTTCTTT. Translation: CASSKTAMGEAFF.

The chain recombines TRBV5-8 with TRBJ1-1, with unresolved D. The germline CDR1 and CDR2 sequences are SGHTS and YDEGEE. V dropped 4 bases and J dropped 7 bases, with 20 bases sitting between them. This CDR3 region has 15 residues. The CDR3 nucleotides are TGTGCCAGCAGCACTATTGTGTACATTACACTTGAAGCTTTCTTT. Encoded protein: CASSTIVYITLEAFF.

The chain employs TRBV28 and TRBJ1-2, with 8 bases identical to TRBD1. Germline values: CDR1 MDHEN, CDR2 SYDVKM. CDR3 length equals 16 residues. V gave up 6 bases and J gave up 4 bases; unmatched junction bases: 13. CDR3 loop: CASSRTGFALGYGYTF. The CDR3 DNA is TGTGCCAGCAGCCGGACAGGGTTCGCATTGGGCTATGGCTACACCTTC.

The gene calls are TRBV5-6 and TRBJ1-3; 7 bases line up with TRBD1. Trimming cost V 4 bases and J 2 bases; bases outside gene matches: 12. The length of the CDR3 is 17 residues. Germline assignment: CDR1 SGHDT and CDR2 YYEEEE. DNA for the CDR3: TGTGCCAGCAGCCAGGCGACAGGGACTGAAGCTGGAAACACCATATATTTT. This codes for CASSQATGTEAGNTIYF.

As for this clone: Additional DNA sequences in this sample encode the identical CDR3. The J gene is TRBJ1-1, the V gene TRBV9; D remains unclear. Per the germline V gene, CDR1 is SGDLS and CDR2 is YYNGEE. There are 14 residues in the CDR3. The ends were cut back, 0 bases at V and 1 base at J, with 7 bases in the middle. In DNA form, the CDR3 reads TGTGCCAGCAGCGTAGCCTGGGGGAACACTGAAGCTTTCTTT. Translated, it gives CASSVAWGNTEAFF.

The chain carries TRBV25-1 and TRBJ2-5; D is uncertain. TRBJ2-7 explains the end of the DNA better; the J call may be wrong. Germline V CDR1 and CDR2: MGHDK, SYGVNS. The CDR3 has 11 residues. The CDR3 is CASSEFYEQYF. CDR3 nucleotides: TGTGCCAGCAGTGAATTCTACGAGCAGTACTTC.

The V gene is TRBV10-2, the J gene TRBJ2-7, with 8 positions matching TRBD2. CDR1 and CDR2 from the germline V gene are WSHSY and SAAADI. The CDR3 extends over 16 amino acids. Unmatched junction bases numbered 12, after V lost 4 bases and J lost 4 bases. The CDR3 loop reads CASSVRTQTSGYEQYF. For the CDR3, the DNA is TGCGCCAGCAGTGTTCGTACCCAAACTAGCGGTTACGAGCAGTACTTC.

As DNA, the CDR3 is TGTGCCATTCCGGGACTTAGCTTCGACGAGCAGTACTTC. This sequence encodes CAIPGLSFDEQYF. The chain joins TRBV6-1 to TRBJ2-7; D possibly corresponds to TRBD2 (6 bases). V lost 10 bases to trimming and J lost 5 bases, with 18 bases between them. The germline V gene encodes CDR1 MNHNS and CDR2 SASEGT. The CDR3 is 13 amino acids.

The CDR3 DNA reads as TGTGCCAGTAGGGGGACAGGGCTATACGAGCAGTACTTC. Amino acids: CASRGTGLYEQYF. The chain carries TRBV19 and TRBJ2-7; 9 bases agree with TRBD1. V lost 6 bases to trimming and J lost 4 bases; unmatched junction nucleotides: 4. Germline CDR1 and CDR2: LNHDA and SQIVND (reference sequence). The length of the CDR3 is 13 residues.

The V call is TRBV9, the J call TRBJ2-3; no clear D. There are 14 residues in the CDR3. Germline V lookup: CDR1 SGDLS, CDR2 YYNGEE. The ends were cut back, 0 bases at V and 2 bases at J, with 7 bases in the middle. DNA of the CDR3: TGTGCCAGCAGCGTAGGCAGGTTCACAGATACGCAGTATTTT. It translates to CASSVGRFTDTQYF.

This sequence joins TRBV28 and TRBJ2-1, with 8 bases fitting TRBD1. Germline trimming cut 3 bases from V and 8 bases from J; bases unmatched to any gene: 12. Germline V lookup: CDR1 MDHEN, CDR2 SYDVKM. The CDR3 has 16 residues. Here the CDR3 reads CASSFGQGLLSYEQFF. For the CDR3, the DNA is TGTGCCAGCAGTTTTGGACAGGGTTTGTTATCGTATGAGCAGTTCTTC. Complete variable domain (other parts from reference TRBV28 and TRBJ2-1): DVKVTQSSRYLVKRTGEKVFLECVQDMDHENMFWYRQDPGLGLRLIYFSYDVKMKEKGDIPEGYSVSREKKERFSLILESASTNQTSMYLCASSFGQGLLSYEQFFGPGTRLTVL.

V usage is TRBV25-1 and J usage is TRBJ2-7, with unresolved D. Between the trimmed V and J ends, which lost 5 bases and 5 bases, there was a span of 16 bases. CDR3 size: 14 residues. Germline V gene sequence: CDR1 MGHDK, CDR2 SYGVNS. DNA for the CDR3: TGTGCCAGCAGTCCCGGACGGTGGTTCGACGAGCAGTACTTC. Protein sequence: CASSPGRWFDEQYF.

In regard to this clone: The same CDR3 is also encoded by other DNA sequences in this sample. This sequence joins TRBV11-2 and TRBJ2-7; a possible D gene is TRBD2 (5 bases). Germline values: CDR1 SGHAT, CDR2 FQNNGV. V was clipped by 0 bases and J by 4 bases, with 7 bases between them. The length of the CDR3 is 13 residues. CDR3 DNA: TGTGCCAGCAGCTTAGATCCGGGGTACGAGCAGTACTTC. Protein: CASSLDPGYEQYF.

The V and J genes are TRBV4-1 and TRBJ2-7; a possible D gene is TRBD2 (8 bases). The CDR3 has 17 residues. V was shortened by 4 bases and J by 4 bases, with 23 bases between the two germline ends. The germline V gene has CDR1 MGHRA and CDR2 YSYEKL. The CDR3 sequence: CASSPTGTAGASYEQYF. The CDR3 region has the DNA TGCGCCAGCAGCCCGACAGGGACAGCGGGAGCTAGTTACGAGCAGTACTTC.

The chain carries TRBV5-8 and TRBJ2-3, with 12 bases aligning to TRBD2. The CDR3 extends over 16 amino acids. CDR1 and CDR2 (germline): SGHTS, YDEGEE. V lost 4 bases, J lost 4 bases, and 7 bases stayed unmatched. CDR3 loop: CASSTTSGRFPDTQYF. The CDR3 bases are TGTGCCAGCAGCACTACTAGCGGGAGGTTCCCAGATACGCAGTATTTT.

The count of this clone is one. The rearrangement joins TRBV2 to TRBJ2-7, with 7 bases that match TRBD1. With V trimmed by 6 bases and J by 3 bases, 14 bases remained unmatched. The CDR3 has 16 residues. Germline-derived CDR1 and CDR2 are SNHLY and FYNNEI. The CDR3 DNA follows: TGTGCCAGCAGGACCCCAGGTACAGGGGACCTCTACGAGCAGTACTTC. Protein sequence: CASRTPGTGDLYEQYF.

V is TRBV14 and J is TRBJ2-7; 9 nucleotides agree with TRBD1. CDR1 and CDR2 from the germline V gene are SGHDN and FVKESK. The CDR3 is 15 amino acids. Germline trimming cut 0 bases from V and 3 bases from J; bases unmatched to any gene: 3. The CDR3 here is CASSQETGGYYEQYF. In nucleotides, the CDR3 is TGTGCCAGCAGCCAAGAGACAGGGGGGTACTACGAGCAGTACTTC.

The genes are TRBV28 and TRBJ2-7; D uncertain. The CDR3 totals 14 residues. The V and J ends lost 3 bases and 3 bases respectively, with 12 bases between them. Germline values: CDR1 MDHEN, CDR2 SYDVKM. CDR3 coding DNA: TGTGCCAGCAGTTTCTTGGGCGGTTTCTACGAGCAGTACTTC. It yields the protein CASSFLGGFYEQYF.

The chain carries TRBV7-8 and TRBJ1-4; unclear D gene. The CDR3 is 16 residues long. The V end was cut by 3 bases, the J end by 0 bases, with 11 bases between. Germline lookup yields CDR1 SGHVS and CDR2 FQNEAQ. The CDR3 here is CASSFTGHPTNEKLFF. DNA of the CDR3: TGTGCCAGCAGCTTCACGGGCCACCCAACTAATGAAAAACTGTTTTTT.

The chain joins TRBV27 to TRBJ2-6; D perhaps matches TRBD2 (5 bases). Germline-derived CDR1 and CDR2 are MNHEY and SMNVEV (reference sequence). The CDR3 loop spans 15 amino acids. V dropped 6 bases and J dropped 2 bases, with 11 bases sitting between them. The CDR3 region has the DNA TGTGCCAGCAGCTCGATCGGGGCTGGGGCCAACGTCCTGACTTTC. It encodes CASSSIGAGANVLTF.

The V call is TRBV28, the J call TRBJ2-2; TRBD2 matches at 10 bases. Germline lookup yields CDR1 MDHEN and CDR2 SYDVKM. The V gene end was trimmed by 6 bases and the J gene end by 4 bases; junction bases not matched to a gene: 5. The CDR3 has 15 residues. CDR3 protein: CASSLAGVGTGELFF. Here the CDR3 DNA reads TGTGCCAGCAGCCTAGCGGGAGTAGGCACCGGGGAGCTGTTTTTT.

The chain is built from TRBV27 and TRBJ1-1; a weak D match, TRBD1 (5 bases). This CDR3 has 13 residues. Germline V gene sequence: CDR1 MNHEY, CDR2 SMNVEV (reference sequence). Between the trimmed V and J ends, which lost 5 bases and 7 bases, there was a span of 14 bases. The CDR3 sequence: CASSPPGLHEAFF. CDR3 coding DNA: TGTGCCAGCAGTCCCCCGGGACTGCATGAAGCTTTCTTT.

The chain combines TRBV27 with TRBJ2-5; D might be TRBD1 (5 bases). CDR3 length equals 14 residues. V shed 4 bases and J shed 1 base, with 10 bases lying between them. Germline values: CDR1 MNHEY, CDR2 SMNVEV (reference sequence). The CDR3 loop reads CASSWVGAQETQYF. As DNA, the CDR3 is TGTGCCAGCAGTTGGGTAGGGGCCCAAGAGACCCAGTACTTC.